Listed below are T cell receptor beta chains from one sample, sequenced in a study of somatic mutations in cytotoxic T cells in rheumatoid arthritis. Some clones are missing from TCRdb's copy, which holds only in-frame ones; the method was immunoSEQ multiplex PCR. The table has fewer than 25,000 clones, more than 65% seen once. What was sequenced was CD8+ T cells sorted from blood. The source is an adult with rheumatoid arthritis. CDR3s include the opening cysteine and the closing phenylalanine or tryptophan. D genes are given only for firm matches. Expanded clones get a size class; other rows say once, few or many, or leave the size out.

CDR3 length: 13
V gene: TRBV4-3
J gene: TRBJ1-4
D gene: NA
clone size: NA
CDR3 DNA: TGCGCCAGCAGCCAAGATCCGGCTGAAAAACTGTTTTTT
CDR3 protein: CASSQDPAEKLFF

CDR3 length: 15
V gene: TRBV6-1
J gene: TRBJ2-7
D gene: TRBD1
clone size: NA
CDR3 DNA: TGTGCCAGCAGTGAAGAGTGGACAGGGGATTACGAGCAGTACTTC
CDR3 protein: CASSEEWTGDYEQYF

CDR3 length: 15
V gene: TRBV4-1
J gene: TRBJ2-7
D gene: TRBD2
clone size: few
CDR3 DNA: TGCGCCAGCAGCCAAGGGCTAGCGGACTCCTACGAGCAGTACTTC
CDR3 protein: CASSQGLADSYEQYF

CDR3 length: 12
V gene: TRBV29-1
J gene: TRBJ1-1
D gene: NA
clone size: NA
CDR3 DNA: TGCAGCGCCGTGGACCGCTTCCATGAAGCTTTCTTT
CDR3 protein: CSAVDRFHEAFF

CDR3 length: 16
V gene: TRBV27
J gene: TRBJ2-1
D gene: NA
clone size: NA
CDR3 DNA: TGTGCCAGCAGTTTTCACCCCGCCGGGTCCTACAATGAGCAGTTCTTC
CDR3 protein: CASSFHPAGSYNEQFF

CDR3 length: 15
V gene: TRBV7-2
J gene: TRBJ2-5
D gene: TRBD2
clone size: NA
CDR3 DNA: TGTGCCAGCAGCTTAGGGACTAGTGCAGGGGAGACCCAGTACTTC
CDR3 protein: CASSLGTSAGETQYF

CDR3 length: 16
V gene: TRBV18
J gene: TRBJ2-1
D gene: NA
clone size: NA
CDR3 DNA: TGTGCCAGCTCACCTTCATCGGGGGCCGAATACAATGAGCAGTTCTTC
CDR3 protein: CASSPSSGAEYNEQFF

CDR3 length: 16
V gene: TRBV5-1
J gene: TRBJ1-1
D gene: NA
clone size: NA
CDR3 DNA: TGCGCCAGCAGCTCGGCACCCGGGACATCGAACACTGAAGCTTTCTTT
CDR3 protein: CASSSAPGTSNTEAFF

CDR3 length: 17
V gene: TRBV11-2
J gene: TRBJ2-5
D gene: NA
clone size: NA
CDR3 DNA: TGTGCCAGCAGCTTAGGTGGGCGGACGCAAATCCAAGAGACCCAGTACTTC
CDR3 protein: CASSLGGRTQIQETQYF

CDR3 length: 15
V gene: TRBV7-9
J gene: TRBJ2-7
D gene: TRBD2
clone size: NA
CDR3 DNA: TGTGCCAGCAGACCCGGGACTAGCGGAACTTACGAGCAGTACTTC
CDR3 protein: CASRPGTSGTYEQYF

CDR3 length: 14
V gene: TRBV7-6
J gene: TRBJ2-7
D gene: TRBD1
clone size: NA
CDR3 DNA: TGTGCCAGCAGCCATACGGGACAGGGCTACGAGCAGTACTTC
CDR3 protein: CASSHTGQGYEQYF

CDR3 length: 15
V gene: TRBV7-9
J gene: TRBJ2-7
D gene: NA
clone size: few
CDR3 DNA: TGTGCCAGCAGCTTTGGTACAGGGAGCTCCTACGAGCAGTACTTC
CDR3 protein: CASSFGTGSSYEQYF

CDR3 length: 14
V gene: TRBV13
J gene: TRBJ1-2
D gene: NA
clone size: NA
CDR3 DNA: TGTGCCAGCAGCCCGGGACCGATCAACTATGGCTACACCTTC
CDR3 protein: CASSPGPINYGYTF

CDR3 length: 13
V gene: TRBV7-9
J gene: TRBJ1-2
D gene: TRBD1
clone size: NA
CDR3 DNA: TGTGCCAGCAGCCCTTCGACAGGGTCTGGCTACACCTTC
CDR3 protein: CASSPSTGSGYTF

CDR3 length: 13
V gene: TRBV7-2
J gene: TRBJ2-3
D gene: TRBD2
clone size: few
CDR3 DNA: TGTGCCAGCAGCTTAGGAGGACTAGCGGGATGGTATTTT
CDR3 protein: CASSLGGLAGWYF

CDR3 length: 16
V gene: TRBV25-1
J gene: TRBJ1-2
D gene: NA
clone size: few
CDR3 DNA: TGTGCCAGCAGTGAATATTTGGGTATGAGCACGGGTGGCTACACCTTC
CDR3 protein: CASSEYLGMSTGGYTF

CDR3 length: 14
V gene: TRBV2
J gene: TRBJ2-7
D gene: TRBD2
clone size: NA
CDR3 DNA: TGTGCCAGCAGCCTAGCGGGAGGGCCTTACGAGCAGTACTTC
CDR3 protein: CASSLAGGPYEQYF

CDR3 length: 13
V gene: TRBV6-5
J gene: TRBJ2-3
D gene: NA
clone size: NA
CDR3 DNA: TGTGCCAGCAGTTACGGGACGGCAGATACGCAGTATTTT
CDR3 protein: CASSYGTADTQYF

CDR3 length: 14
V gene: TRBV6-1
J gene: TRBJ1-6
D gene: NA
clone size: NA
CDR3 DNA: TGTGCCAGCAGTGGCGAGGGGGGGAGCTCACCCCTCCACTTT
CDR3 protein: CASSGEGGSSPLHF

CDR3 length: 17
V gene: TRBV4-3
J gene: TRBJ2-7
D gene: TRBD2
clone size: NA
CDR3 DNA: TGCGCCAGCAGCCAAGAAAGGACTAGCGGTAGCTCCTACGAGCAGTACTTC
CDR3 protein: CASSQERTSGSSYEQYF

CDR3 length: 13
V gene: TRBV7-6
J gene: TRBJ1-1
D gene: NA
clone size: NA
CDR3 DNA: TGTGCCAGCAGCCACGCCGAAACCACTGAAGCTTTCTTT
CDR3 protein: CASSHAETTEAFF

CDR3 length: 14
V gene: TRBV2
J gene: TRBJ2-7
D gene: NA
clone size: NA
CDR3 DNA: TGTGCCAGCACCAAGATTCAAGACCCCTACGAGCAGTACTTC
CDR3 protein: CASTKIQDPYEQYF

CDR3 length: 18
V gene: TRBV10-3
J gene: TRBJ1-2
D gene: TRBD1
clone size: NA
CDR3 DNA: TGTGCCATCCTAACTCTCCGGGACAGGGGGCATTCGGACTATGGCTACACCTTC
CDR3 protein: CAILTLRDRGHSDYGYTF

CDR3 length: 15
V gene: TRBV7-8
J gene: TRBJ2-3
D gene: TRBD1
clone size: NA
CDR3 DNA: TGTGCCAGCAGCTTAAGGGCAGGGGGCAAAGATACGCAGTATTTT
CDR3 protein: CASSLRAGGKDTQYF

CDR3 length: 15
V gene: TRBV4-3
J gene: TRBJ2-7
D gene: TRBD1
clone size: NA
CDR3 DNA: TGCGCCAGCAGCCCAGGGGGACAGGGGGCTTACGCGCAGTACTTC
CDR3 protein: CASSPGGQGAYAQYF

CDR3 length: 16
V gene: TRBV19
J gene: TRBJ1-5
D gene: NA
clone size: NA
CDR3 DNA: TGTGCCAGTAGCATGGGATCCACAGGGTCACGACAGCCCCAGCATTTT
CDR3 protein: CASSMGSTGSRQPQHF

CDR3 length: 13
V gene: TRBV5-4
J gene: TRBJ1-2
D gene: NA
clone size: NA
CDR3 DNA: TGTGCCAGCAGCTCCGACACGAACTATGGCTACACCTTC
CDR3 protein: CASSSDTNYGYTF

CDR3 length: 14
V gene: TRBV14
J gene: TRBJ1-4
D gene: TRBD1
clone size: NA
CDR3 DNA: TGTGCCAGCAGCCGGACAGGTAACGGTGAAAAACTGTTTTTT
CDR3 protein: CASSRTGNGEKLFF

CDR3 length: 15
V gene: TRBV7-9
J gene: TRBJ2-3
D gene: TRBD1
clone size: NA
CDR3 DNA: TGTGCCAGCAGCTCGGGACAGGGAACCACAGATACGCAGTATTTT
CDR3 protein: CASSSGQGTTDTQYF

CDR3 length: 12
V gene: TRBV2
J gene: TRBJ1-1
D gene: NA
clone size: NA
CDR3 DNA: TGTGCCAGCAGACAAACGCGGACTGAAGCTTTCTTT
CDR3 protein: CASRQTRTEAFF

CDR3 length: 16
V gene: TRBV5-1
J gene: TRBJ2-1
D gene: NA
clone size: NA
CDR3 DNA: TGCGCCAGCAGCTTGGGATCCCCAAATCGGTACAATGAGCAGTTCTTC
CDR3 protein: CASSLGSPNRYNEQFF

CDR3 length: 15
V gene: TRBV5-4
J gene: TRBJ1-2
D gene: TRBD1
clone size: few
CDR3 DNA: TGTGCCAGCAGCTTGGGCCGGGACAGCCTCTATGGCTACACCTTC
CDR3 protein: CASSLGRDSLYGYTF

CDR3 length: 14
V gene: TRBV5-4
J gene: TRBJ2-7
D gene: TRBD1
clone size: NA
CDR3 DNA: TGTGCCAGCAGCGCAGGGGGCGCGATATACGAGCAGTACTTC
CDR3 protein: CASSAGGAIYEQYF

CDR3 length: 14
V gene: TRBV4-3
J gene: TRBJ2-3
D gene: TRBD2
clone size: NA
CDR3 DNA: TGCGCCAGCAGCCAAGATCGGGGGGAGGATACGCAGTATTTT
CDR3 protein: CASSQDRGEDTQYF

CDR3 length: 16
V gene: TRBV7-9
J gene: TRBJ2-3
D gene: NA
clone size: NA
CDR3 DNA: TGTGCCAGCAGCTTAGGCGTTGTGGGGGCAGGTGATACGCAGTATTTT
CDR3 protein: CASSLGVVGAGDTQYF

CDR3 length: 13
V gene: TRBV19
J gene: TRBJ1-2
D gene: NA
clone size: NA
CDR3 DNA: TGTGCCAGTAGCCAGGAGAATAACTATGGCTACACCTTC
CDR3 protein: CASSQENNYGYTF

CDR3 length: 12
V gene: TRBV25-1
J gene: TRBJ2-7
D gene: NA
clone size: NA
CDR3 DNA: TGTGCCAGCAGTCTAGCAGGCTACGAGCAGTACTTC
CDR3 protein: CASSLAGYEQYF

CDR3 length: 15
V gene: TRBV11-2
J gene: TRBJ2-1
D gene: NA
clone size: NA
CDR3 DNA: TGTGCCAGCAGCTTCTCCTTTCTCTCCTACAATGAGCAGTTCTTC
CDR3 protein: CASSFSFLSYNEQFF

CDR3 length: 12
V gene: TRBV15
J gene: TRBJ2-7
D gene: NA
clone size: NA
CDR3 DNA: TGTGCCACCAGCCGGGATCTTTACGAGCAGTACTTC
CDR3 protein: CATSRDLYEQYF

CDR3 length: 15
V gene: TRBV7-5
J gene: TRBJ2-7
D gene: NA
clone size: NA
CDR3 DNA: TGTGCCAGAAGCTTACTCACTAGCGGACATCGCGAGCAGTACTTC
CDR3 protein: CARSLLTSGHREQYF

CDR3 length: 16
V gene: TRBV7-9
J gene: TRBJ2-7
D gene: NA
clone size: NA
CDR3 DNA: TGTGCCAGCAGCTTAGATCGGACACGAAACCCCTGGGAGCAGTACTTC
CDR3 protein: CASSLDRTRNPWEQYF

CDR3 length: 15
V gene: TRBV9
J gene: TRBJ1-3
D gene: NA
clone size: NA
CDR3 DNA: TGTGCCAGCAGCGTAGGATCGGGTTCTGGAAACACCATATATTTT
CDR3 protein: CASSVGSGSGNTIYF

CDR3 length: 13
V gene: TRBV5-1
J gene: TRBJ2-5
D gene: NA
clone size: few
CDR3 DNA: TGCGCCAGCAGCCCCAGGGCGGAAGAGACCCAGTACTTC
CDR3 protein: CASSPRAEETQYF

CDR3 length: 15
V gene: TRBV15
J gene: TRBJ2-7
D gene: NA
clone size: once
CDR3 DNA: TGTGCCACCAGCAGGGAGCCCGCAGAGGCCTACGAGCAGTACTTC
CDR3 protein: CATSREPAEAYEQYF

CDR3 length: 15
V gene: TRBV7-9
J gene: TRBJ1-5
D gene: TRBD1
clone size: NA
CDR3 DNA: TGTGCCAGCAGTCCTGACAGGGGAAGCAATCAGCCCCAGCATTTT
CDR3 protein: CASSPDRGSNQPQHF